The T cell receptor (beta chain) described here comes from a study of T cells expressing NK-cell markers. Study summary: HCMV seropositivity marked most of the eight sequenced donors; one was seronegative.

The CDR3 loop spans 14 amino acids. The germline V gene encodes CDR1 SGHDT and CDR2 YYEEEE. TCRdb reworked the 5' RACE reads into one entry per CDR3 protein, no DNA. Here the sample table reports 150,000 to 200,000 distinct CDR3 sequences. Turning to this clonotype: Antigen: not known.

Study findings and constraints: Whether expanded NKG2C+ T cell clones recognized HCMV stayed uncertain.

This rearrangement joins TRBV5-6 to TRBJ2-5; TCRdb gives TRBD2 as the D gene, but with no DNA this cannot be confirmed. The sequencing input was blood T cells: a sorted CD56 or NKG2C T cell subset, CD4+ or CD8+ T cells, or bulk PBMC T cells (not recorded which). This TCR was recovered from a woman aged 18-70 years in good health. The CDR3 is CASITSGGRETQYF.